This T cell receptor (beta chain) was obtained from a study of CD8+CD57+ T cells in acquired aplastic anemia. Regarding the study as a whole: Almost 30 CD8+ CDR3 sequences occurred in both the patients and the controls.

V was pared by 3 bases and J by 9 bases, with 17 bases between. The CDR3 loop spans 14 amino acids. Germline CDR1 DFQATT, CDR2 SNEGSKA (reference sequence). Notes on this clonotype: Its antigen is unknown.

Genomic DNA acted as the template from which TCR beta VDJ combination and CDR3 sequence profiling were carried out. MiXCR, applied by TCRdb to the reads, yields one record per CDR3 protein. This repertoire shows 350,000 to 450,000 distinct CDR3 sequences, 65% to 80% found once; its top ten account for under 4.5%. The chain links TRBV20-1 to TRBJ2-2; TRBD1 is a possible D gene (5 bases). The TCR was taken from a human donor in good health, serving as a control. The specimen sequenced was sorted CD4+, CD8+, or CD8+CD57+ T cells (not recorded which) from PBMCs. The CDR3 nucleotides read TGCAGTGCTAGTAAACAGGTATATACGCGGGAGCTGTTTTTT. It codes for CSASKQVYTRELFF.